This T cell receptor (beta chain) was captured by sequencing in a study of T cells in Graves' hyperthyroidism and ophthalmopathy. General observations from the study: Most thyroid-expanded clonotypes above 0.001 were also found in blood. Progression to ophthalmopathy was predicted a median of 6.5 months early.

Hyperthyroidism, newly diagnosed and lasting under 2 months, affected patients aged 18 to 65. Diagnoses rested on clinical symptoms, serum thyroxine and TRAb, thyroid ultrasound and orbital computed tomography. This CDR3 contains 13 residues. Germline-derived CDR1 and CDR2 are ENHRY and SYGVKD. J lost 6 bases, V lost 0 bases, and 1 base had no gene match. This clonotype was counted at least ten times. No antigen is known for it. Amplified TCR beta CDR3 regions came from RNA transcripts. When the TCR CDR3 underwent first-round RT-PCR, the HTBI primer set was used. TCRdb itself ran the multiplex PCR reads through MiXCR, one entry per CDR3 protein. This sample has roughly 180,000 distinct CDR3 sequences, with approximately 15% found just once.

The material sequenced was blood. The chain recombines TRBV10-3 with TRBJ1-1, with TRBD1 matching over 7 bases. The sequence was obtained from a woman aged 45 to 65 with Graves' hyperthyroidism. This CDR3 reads CAISESGTAEAFF. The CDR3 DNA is TGTGCCATCAGTGAGTCCGGGACAGCTGAAGCTTTCTTT.